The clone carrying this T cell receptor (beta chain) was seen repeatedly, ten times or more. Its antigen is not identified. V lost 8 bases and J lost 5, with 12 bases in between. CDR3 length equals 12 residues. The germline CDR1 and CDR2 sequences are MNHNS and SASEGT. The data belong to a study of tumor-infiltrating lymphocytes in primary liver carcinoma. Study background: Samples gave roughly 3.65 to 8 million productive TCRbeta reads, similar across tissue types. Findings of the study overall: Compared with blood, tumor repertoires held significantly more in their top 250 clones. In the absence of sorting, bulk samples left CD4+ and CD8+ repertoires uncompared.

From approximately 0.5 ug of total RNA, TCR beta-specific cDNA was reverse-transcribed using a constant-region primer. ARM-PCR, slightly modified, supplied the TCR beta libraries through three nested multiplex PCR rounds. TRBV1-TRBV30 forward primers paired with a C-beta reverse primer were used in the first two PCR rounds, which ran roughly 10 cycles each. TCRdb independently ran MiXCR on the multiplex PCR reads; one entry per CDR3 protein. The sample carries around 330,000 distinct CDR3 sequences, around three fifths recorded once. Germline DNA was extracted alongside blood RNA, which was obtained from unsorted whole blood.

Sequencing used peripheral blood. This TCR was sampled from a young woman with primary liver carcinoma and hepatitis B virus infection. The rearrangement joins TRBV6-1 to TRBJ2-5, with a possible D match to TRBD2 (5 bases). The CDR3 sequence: CASGSTGETQYF. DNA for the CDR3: TGTGCCAGCGGGAGTACCGGGGAGACCCAGTACTTC.